The sample holds one count of the clone carrying this T cell receptor (beta chain). CDR3 length: 15 residues. Germline CDR1 SQVTM, CDR2 ANQGSEA. The germline V and J ends were trimmed by 0 bases and 5 bases, with 16 bases remaining between them. The sample is drawn from a study of OX40 agonist ivuxolimab in advanced cancers. Assay: immunoSEQ multiplex PCR; the TCRdb copy retains only in-frame clones and omits some. This table holds about 120,000 clones, roughly nine tenths found once. This receptor was identified in an adult with an advanced solid tumor such as melanoma, head and neck, liver or kidney cancer. The chain carries TRBV29-1 and TRBJ2-5; D ambiguous. The material sequenced was CD4+ or CD8+ T cells sorted from blood, taken in a trial of the OX40 agonist ivuxolimab. The CDR3 DNA reads TGCAGCGTTGAAGACCTAATCCTTAAAGGGGAGACCCAGTACTTC. Translation gives CSVEDLILKGETQYF.